Below, 8 T cell receptor beta chains from the same sample are listed, as sequenced in a study of blood T cells in healthy people across ages. The authors ran a second PCR of roughly 7 to 11 cycles using a sample-barcoded 5' primer and a J-beta primer mix. A single record per CDR3 protein comes from TCRdb applying MiXCR to the 5' RACE reads. The repertoire holds roughly 1,000,000 distinct CDR3 sequences, with approximately 26% as singletons. This sample also belongs to another study, concerning T cells of mothers and their children.

Sequenced: blood. The source is a girl aged 2 to 9 in good health.

This chain connects TRBV12-3 or TRBV12-4 to TRBJ1-6, with a weak D call TRBD1 (5 bases). With 6 bases removed from V and 7 bases from J, the gap between germline ends came to 10 bases. The CDR3 is made up of 13 amino acids. The CDR3 region has the DNA TGTGCCAGCAGCGAGGGGTGGAATTCACCCCTCCACTTT. This encodes CASSEGWNSPLHF.

Only a few counts were recorded for this clonotype. The rearrangement uses TRBV4-3 and TRBJ1-1, with D unresolved. The V end lost 1 base, the J end lost 0 bases, and 9 bases lay between the germline ends. This CDR3 has 15 residues. Germline CDR1 and CDR2: LGHNA and YSLEER. DNA of the CDR3: TGCGCCAGCAGCCAAGTAAAGGGTATGAACACTGAAGCTTTCTTT. Its protein is CASSQVKGMNTEAFF.

The V call is TRBV7-9, the J call TRBJ2-7; perhaps D is TRBD1 or TRBD2 (5 bases each). Germline V gives CDR1 SEHNR, CDR2 FQNEAQ (reference sequence). V lost 6 bases and J lost 3, with 12 bases in between. The CDR3 consists of 13 residues. CDR3 sequence (DNA): TGTGCCAGCAGTAATGGGGGTTTCTACGAGCAGTACTTC. Amino acids: CASSNGGFYEQYF.

This clonotype was observed a handful of times. The chain uses TRBV15 and TRBJ2-5; 7 bases line up with TRBD1. After removal of 0 bases from V and 2 bases from J, the junction contained 6 bases not matched to a gene. The germline V gene has CDR1 LNHNV and CDR2 YYDKDF (reference sequence). This CDR3 comprises 16 residues. CDR3 nucleotides: TGTGCCACCAGCAGAGAGGTGACAGGGACGCAAGAGACCCAGTACTTC. As protein: CATSREVTGTQETQYF.

This rearrangement joins TRBV7-2 to TRBJ2-7, with D perhaps assigned TRBD1 or TRBD2 (6 bases each). Between the trimmed V and J ends, which lost 7 bases and 3 bases, there was a span of 19 bases. The CDR3 is 15 amino acids. The germline gives CDR1 SGHTA, CDR2 FQGNSA. CDR3 sequence (DNA): TGTGCCAGCAACAATCGACTGGGGGGCGTCTACGAGCAGTACTTC. Its protein product is CASNNRLGGVYEQYF.

The chain couples TRBV5-1 to TRBJ1-1, with D maybe TRBD1 (6 bases). V lost 0 bases, J lost 4 bases, and 22 bases lay in between. This CDR3 contains 18 residues. Germline V lookup: CDR1 SGHRS, CDR2 YFSETQ. The CDR3: CASSLAVAGVVLSTEAFF. Here the CDR3 DNA reads TGCGCCAGCAGCTTGGCTGTGGCAGGGGTCGTTCTTAGCACTGAAGCTTTCTTT.

This clonotype occurred a few times. This chain uses TRBV7-2 with TRBJ2-7; no definite D call. This CDR3 contains 14 residues. The V gene lost 5 bases and the J gene lost 0 bases, with 11 bases spanning the gap. CDR1 is SGHTA and CDR2 is FQGNSA in the germline V gene. CDR3: CASSPQQSSYEQYF. The CDR3 DNA follows: TGTGCCAGCAGCCCCCAACAGAGCTCCTACGAGCAGTACTTC.

Only one count was recorded for this clonotype. The genes are TRBV29-1 and TRBJ2-3, with 8 positions matching TRBD1. The V gene's germline CDR1 is SQVTM and CDR2 ANQGSEA. The CDR3 loop spans 15 amino acids. V was pared by 7 bases and J by 1 base, with 10 bases of the junction left unmatched. The CDR3 DNA is TGCAGCGGCAGACCAGGGGGCGCAGGCACAGATACGCAGTATTTT. It specifies CSGRPGGAGTDTQYF.